The source of this T cell receptor beta chain is a study of blood T cells in healthy people across ages. Study-level results: No conclusive comparison of naive versus antigen-experienced cells was possible with unsorted PBMCs. In the absence of known donor CMV status, changes in expanded clonotypes were possibly confounded.

Drawn from each donor were approximately 9.5 milliliters of peripheral blood. PBMCs, at least 6 million per sample, were isolated. The second PCR ran roughly 7 to 11 cycles with a sample-barcoded 5' primer and J-beta primers. From the 5' RACE reads, TCRdb called clonotypes with MiXCR, one entry per CDR3 protein. The data hold 650,000 to 1,000,000 distinct CDR3 sequences, with about half observed a single time. Note on this clonotype: Its target is unknown.

In germline, CDR1 is LGHNA, CDR2 YSLEER. The CDR3 is 16 residues long. The V end lost 5 bases, the J end lost 2 bases, and 17 bases lay between the germline ends. This chain uses TRBV4-3 with TRBJ2-3, with D possibly being TRBD2 (5 bases). The sequencing input was blood. The receptor comes from an elderly man in good health. The CDR3 sequence: CASSYSRAADTDTQYF. The CDR3 coding sequence is TGCGCCAGCAGCTATAGTCGGGCAGCGGACACAGATACGCAGTATTTT.